What follows are 28 T cell receptor beta chains derived from one specimen sequenced in a study of cytomegalovirus exposure and HLA in healthy donors. Primers included in the PCR were 60 Vbeta and 13 Jbeta primers. Some clones are missing from TCRdb's copy, which holds only in-frame ones; the method was immunoSEQ multiplex PCR. Of over 150,000 clones detected, 70% to 85% appear once; the ten largest clones hold 3% to 4.5%. The sequencing sample was made of PBMCs. Every receptor here comes from a man aged 25-45 years in good health and CMV-seropositive.

This clone appeared a single time. The chain has TRBV5-1 and TRBJ2-7; tentative D call: TRBD1 (5 bases). CDR3 length: 13 amino acids. Trimming took 7 bases from V and 5 from J, leaving 16 bases between them. Germline CDR1 and CDR2: SGHRS and YFSETQ. Written as DNA, the CDR3 is TGCGCCAGCGGCCGCCAGGGTAACCACGAGCAGTACTTC. The encoded protein is CASGRQGNHEQYF.

The chain joins TRBV28 to TRBJ2-7; 10 bases agree with TRBD1. The germline CDR1 and CDR2 sequences are MDHEN and SYDVKM. Unmatched junction bases numbered 3, after V lost 3 bases and J lost 1 base. This CDR3 has 15 amino acids. Written as DNA, the CDR3 is TGTGCCAGCAGTTTCCCGGGACAGGGGTCCTACGAGCAGTACTTC. Translating it yields CASSFPGQGSYEQYF.

The rearrangement uses TRBV7-6 and TRBJ2-5; D is perhaps TRBD1 (6 bases). Looked up from germline, CDR1 is SGHVS and CDR2 is FNYEAQ. The germline V and J ends were trimmed by 1 base and 4 bases, with 7 bases remaining between them. This CDR3 is 13 amino acids long. CDR3 amino acids: CASSLEQGETQYF. CDR3 DNA: TGTGCCAGCAGCTTAGAACAGGGAGAGACCCAGTACTTC.

The V and J genes are TRBV21-1 and TRBJ2-4; no check of the table's D call, TRBD1, against the DNA was made. TRBV21-1 has pseudogene status. The CDR3 is 17 residues long. The CDR3 DNA sequence: TGTACCAGCAGCCCGCCCAGGACAGGGGGCTACCTAAACATTCAGTACTTC. Protein: CTSSPPRTGGYLNIQYF.

CDR3 region: CASSEAWQGQETQYF. DNA for the CDR3: TGTGCCAGCAGTGAAGCATGGCAGGGCCAGGAGACCCAGTACTTC. The chain uses TRBV2 and TRBJ2-5; maybe TRBD1 (5 bases). Germline V gene data show CDR1 as SNHLY and CDR2 as FYNNEI. V lost 0 bases and J 5 bases, leaving 13 bases between the germline ends. This CDR3 is 15 amino acids long.

The chain joins TRBV6-6 to TRBJ2-3; 9 bases map to TRBD1. There are 15 residues in the CDR3. The V gene's germline CDR1 is MNHNY and CDR2 SVGAGI (reference sequence). The V and J ends lost 5 bases and 2 bases, in that order; junction bases with no gene match: 5. Here the CDR3 reads CASSAGTGITDTQYF. CDR3 in DNA: TGTGCCAGCAGTGCCGGGACAGGGATCACAGATACGCAGTATTTT.

This clone was seen a handful of times. The chain employs TRBV4-2 and TRBJ2-1; TRBD2 matches at 8 bases. Germline V CDR1 and CDR2: LGHNA, YNFKEQ. This CDR3 comprises 16 residues. Germline trimming cut 4 bases from V and 2 bases from J; bases unmatched to any gene: 7. CDR3 residues: CASSPLLGGAYNEQFF. Here the CDR3 DNA reads TGTGCCAGCAGCCCCCTCCTCGGGGGGGCCTACAATGAGCAGTTCTTC.

In its sample, this clone was seen once. V gene TRBV27 combines with J gene TRBJ2-7, with D perhaps TRBD2 (5 bases). Trimming left V 4 bases short and J 3 bases short, with 13 bases between. Germline assignment: CDR1 MNHEY and CDR2 SMNVEV (reference sequence). The CDR3 has 14 residues. Here the CDR3 reads CASSSGLIRYEQYF. For the CDR3, the DNA is TGTGCCAGCAGTTCCGGACTCATACGCTACGAGCAGTACTTC.

This chain links TRBV14 with TRBJ1-5, with D possibly TRBD1 on 6 matching bases. V was clipped by 8 bases and J by 3 bases, with 23 bases between them. Germline CDR1 is SGHDN and CDR2 is FVKESK. This CDR3 is 17 amino acids long. This chain's CDR3 is CASSTAFQGHINQPQHF. The CDR3 nucleotides are TGTGCCAGCTCAACAGCCTTCCAGGGACATATCAATCAGCCCCAGCATTTT.

This clone was detected only once. The chain's CDR3 is CASSQWRLAGGDTQYF. As DNA, the CDR3 is TGCGCCAGCAGCCAATGGCGGCTAGCGGGGGGGGATACGCAGTATTTT. This chain uses TRBV4-1 with TRBJ2-3, with 12 nucleotides matching TRBD2. The CDR3 loop spans 16 amino acids. The ends lost 2 bases at V and 6 bases at J; junction bases unmatched: 6. Germline CDR1 and CDR2: MGHRA and YSYEKL.

V gene TRBV11-2 combines with J gene TRBJ2-5; 12 nucleotides line up with TRBD2. CDR3 length equals 15 residues. The J segment lost 2 bases and the V segment lost 4 bases, leaving 2 bases of the junction unmatched. From germline, CDR1 is SGHAT and CDR2 FQNNGV. The CDR3 bases are TGTGCCAGCAGCTCCGGACTAGCGGGGCAAGAGACCCAGTACTTC. Translated: CASSSGLAGQETQYF.

The J gene is TRBJ2-2, the V gene TRBV5-1; D unclear. Trimming removed 1 base from V and 3 bases from J, with 13 bases in between. Germline V CDR1 and CDR2: SGHRS, YFSETQ. The CDR3 loop spans 16 amino acids. The CDR3 region is CASSLSLVRYTGELFF. As DNA, the CDR3 is TGCGCCAGCAGCTTGAGTCTAGTAAGGTACACCGGGGAGCTGTTTTTT.

This sequence joins TRBV18 and TRBJ2-6; possible D gene TRBD2, 6 bases. V shed 3 bases and J shed 1 base, with 13 bases lying between them. Germline V gene lookup returns CDR1 KGHSH and CDR2 LQKENI. The CDR3 is made up of 17 amino acids. The CDR3 here is CASSPGGAPSGANVLTF. The CDR3 coding sequence is TGTGCCAGCTCACCTGGCGGGGCCCCGTCTGGGGCCAACGTCCTGACTTTC.

The chain couples TRBV12-5 to TRBJ2-7; D perhaps matches TRBD1 (5 bases). The CDR3 is made up of 15 amino acids. Germline values: CDR1 LGHNT, CDR2 FRNRAP. Deletions cut 0 bases from V and 3 bases from J, with 12 bases between. The CDR3 nucleotides are TGTGCTAGTGGTTTGGTACTGGGCAGGGACTACGAGCAGTACTTC. Amino acids: CASGLVLGRDYEQYF.

In its sample, this clone was seen once. The chain combines TRBV7-9 with TRBJ1-4, with 8 bases that match TRBD1. With 6 bases clipped from V and 5 bases from J, the junction kept 8 bases outside the gene matches. Germline V CDR1 and CDR2: SEHNR, FQNEAQ (reference sequence). The CDR3 sequence is 15 residues long. The CDR3 region is CASSQPGQENEKLFF. The CDR3 DNA follows: TGTGCCAGCAGTCAACCGGGACAGGAGAATGAAAAACTGTTTTTT. Based on the CDR3 plus reference TRBV7-9 and TRBJ1-4, the full variable domain is DTGVSQNPRHKITKRGQNVTFRCDPISEHNRLYWYRQTLGQGPEFLTYFQNEAQLEKSRLLSDRFSAERPKGSFSTLEIQRTEQGDSAMYLCASSQPGQENEKLFFGSGTQLSVL.

This clone was detected only a few times. V gene TRBV5-4 combines with J gene TRBJ2-7, with TRBD2 identical over 9 bases. The CDR3 consists of 13 residues. V lost 0 bases, J lost 6 bases, and 1 base stayed unmatched. From germline, CDR1 is SGHNT and CDR2 YYREEE (reference sequence). The CDR3 loop is CASSLGGGVEQYF. The CDR3 coding sequence is TGTGCCAGCAGCTTGGGCGGGGGGGTCGAGCAGTACTTC.

The genes are TRBV28 and TRBJ2-7; D may be TRBD2 (5 bases). Looked up from germline, CDR1 is MDHEN and CDR2 is SYDVKM. This CDR3 region has 14 residues. V lost 2 bases to trimming and J lost 2 bases, with 10 bases between them. The CDR3 loop reads CASSLIGGTYEQYF. The CDR3 DNA follows: TGTGCCAGCAGTTTAATAGGAGGCACCTACGAGCAGTACTTC.

This clone was seen just once. The CDR3 DNA is TGCGCCAGCAGCCAAGGACAACTTGAAGCTTTCTTT. Translated, it gives CASSQGQLEAFF. The gene calls are TRBV4-1 and TRBJ1-1, with D uncertain. With 1 base removed from V and 7 bases from J, the gap between germline ends came to 7 bases. Per the germline V gene, CDR1 is MGHRA and CDR2 is YSYEKL. The CDR3 runs to 12 residues.

The CDR3, as DNA: TGCGCCAGCAGCCAACCTAGCGGGGGGCTCAATGAGCAGTTCTTC. As protein: CASSQPSGGLNEQFF. This sequence joins TRBV4-3 and TRBJ2-1, with 11 bases identical to TRBD2. Germline assignment: CDR1 LGHNA and CDR2 YSLEER. The CDR3 runs 15 residues. J was trimmed by 6 bases and V by 2 bases; bases with no gene match: 3.

The chain uses TRBV4-1 and TRBJ1-4, with D possibly being TRBD1 (5 bases). Germline V CDR1 and CDR2: MGHRA, YSYEKL. Trimming cost V 4 bases and J 2 bases, with 8 bases left between them. CDR3 length equals 14 residues. The CDR3 spells CASSPGVTNEKLFF. The CDR3 DNA reads TGCGCCAGCAGCCCGGGGGTCACTAATGAAAAACTGTTTTTT.

This chain links TRBV30 with TRBJ2-2; 9 bases fit TRBD1. This CDR3 is built from 14 residues. The J segment lost 6 bases and the V segment lost 3 bases, leaving 5 bases of the junction unmatched. Germline V gene sequence: CDR1 GTSNPN, CDR2 SVGIG (reference sequence). The DNA of the CDR3 is TGTGCCTGGAGGGGACAGGGAAGGGCCGGGGAGCTGTTTTTT. Translated, it gives CAWRGQGRAGELFF.

The chain links TRBV5-1 to TRBJ2-3; 10 bases map to TRBD1. In germline, CDR1 is SGHRS, CDR2 YFSETQ. The trim removed 2 bases at V and 5 bases at J, leaving 14 bases unmatched. The CDR3 has 18 amino acids. CDR3 bases: TGCGCCAGCAGCTTAGCCGTTCGGGGACAGGGGACGGGAGATACGCAGTATTTT. Translating gives CASSLAVRGQGTGDTQYF.

This chain joins TRBV2 and TRBJ2-2; a weak D match, TRBD1 (6 bases). The CDR3 loop spans 15 amino acids. The ends were cut back, 8 bases at V and 4 bases at J, with 17 bases in the middle. Germline CDR1 is SNHLY and CDR2 is FYNNEI. The CDR3 bases are TGTGCCAGCGGAACCGAGACAGGAGTCACCGGGGAGCTGTTTTTT. Its translation: CASGTETGVTGELFF.

V usage is TRBV19 and J usage is TRBJ2-1, with D possibly TRBD2 on 5 matching bases. Germline V CDR1 and CDR2: LNHDA, SQIVND (reference sequence). The germline V and J ends were trimmed by 7 bases and 1 base, with 8 bases remaining between them. This CDR3 is 13 amino acids long. In nucleotides, the CDR3 is TGTGCCAGTACCTCGGGATCCTACAATGAGCAGTTCTTC. Encoded protein: CASTSGSYNEQFF.

V is TRBV19 and J is TRBJ2-3; tentative D call: TRBD1 (5 bases). The CDR3 runs to 17 residues. Germline values: CDR1 LNHDA, CDR2 SQIVND (reference sequence). Trimming pared 1 base from V and 0 bases from J, leaving 14 bases between. DNA of the CDR3: TGTGCCAGTAGTATAGTTACAGGCGGCACTAGCACAGATACGCAGTATTTT. This translates into CASSIVTGGTSTDTQYF.

About this clone: This CDR3 is also generated by other DNA sequences in the sample. V usage is TRBV5-1 and J usage is TRBJ2-3, with D possibly matching TRBD2 (5 bases). Germline V gene data show CDR1 as SGHRS and CDR2 as YFSETQ. The V end lost 0 bases, the J end lost 0 bases, and 8 bases lay between the germline ends. This CDR3 region has 15 residues. CDR3 amino acids: CASSLAGGSTDTQYF. CDR3 nucleotides: TGCGCCAGCAGCTTGGCCGGAGGAAGCACAGATACGCAGTATTTT.

The chain couples TRBV7-7 to TRBJ2-1, with 13 nucleotides matching TRBD2. The CDR3 spans 15 residues. CDR1 is SSHAT and CDR2 is FNYEAQ in the germline V gene (reference sequence). Trimming removed 3 bases from V and 7 bases from J; junction bases left unmatched: 3. CDR3 nucleotide sequence: TGTGCCAGCAGCTTTGGGACTAGCGGGGAGAATGAGCAGTTCTTC. Its translation is CASSFGTSGENEQFF.

This clone was seen a handful of times. The chain couples TRBV4-1 to TRBJ2-5, with TRBD1 matching over 8 bases. The V gene end was trimmed by 0 bases and the J gene end by 4 bases; junction bases not matched to a gene: 4. The CDR3 contains 15 residues. Looked up from germline, CDR1 is MGHRA and CDR2 is YSYEKL. CDR3: CASSQDAQGGETQYF. The DNA for the CDR3 is TGCGCCAGCAGCCAAGATGCACAGGGGGGAGAGACCCAGTACTTC.